The entry that follows covers one TCR beta chain sequence. There are many counts of this clonotype. Its specific antigen is unknown. One base away there is no much larger clone; base qualities are not given. The CDR3 starts with the cysteine, ends with the phenylalanine, and has 13 residues. The kept DNA is CDR3 alone, 39 bases in frame from the first base. The junction shows trimming of 7 bases on V and 4 bases on J, and the gene matches do not reach 4 bases of it. CDR1 SQVTM and CDR2 ANQGSEA were looked up in the germline V gene. This sample is part of a study of CD8 T cells in ankylosing spondylitis listed by TCRdb under 2017. In terms of the full investigation: The study set out to find disease-linked TCR variants by profiling T cell receptor beta repertoires in ankylosing spondylitis patients and healthy donors. The full study cohort comprised around 23 ankylosing spondylitis patients and 85 to 120 healthy donors. Samples of peripheral blood were taken, and for ankylosing spondylitis patients, synovial fluid was collected as well. Overall results and qualifications from the work: A CD8+ phenotype was shown by the disease-linked clones, which were found at relatively low frequencies in peripheral blood. Blood from ankylosing spondylitis patients appeared to be characterized by a TCR beta motif composed of under 10 highly homologous amino acid variants. Some motif variants were previously reported in synovial fluid and blood of reactive arthritis patients, suggesting common disease-initiation mechanisms. Significant enrichment of the disease-linked clones was reported in matched synovial fluid samples from ankylosing spondylitis patients.

Sequencer: Illumina HiSeq 2500. TCR beta libraries were prepared by quantitative 5'-RACE with molecular barcodes. The study's own analysis went as follows. Disease-linked TCR variants were identified with a new computational method built on a probabilistic model of VDJ rearrangement. The public sequencing data were trimmed at Q25 with fastp and processed into clonotypes with MiXCR by TCRdb, which kept only in-frame beta chains. Merged by CDR3 protein, the rows form single entries marked with the most common genes and DNA. The V and J calls shown here were made by TCRdb, not taken from the authors' results. The sample table contains roughly 400,000 distinct CDR3 sequences; only one count was recorded for under 25% of them. The ten largest clonotypes hold roughly 16% of the sample.

The receptor comes from a male donor with ankylosing spondylitis. What was sequenced was blood, either unsorted or a sorted T cell fraction (not recorded which). The chain is made from TRBV29-1 and TRBJ1-2, with 12 junctional bases fitting TRBD1. The CDR3 reads as follows: CSAGTGGPYGYTF. The DNA is as follows: TGCAGCGCCGGGACAGGGGGCCCCTATGGCTACACCTTC.